What follows is one T cell receptor beta chain and its context. This entry comes from a study of shared clonotypes between healthy human individuals. This CDR3 has 15 amino acids. Germline V gene data show CDR1 as LNHDA and CDR2 as SQIVND (reference sequence). The ends were cut back, 2 bases at V and 0 bases at J, with 10 bases in the middle. The assay was carried out at the deep level. Libraries were prepared by immunoSEQ multiplex PCR; TCRdb keeps only in-frame clonotypes and omits some of them. The table lists about 1.1 million clones, 78% of them singletons. Sequenced sample: memory CD4+ T cells from PBMCs. Subset specified: CD45RA-negative fraction. This sequence was found in a man aged 18 to 35 in good health. Some clones in this sample may be carry-over from other donors' samples. The V and J genes are TRBV19 and TRBJ1-1; TRBD1 might be the D (6 bases). Here the CDR3 reads CASSISRTVNTEAFF. As DNA, the CDR3 is TGTGCCAGTAGTATATCCAGGACAGTGAACACTGAAGCTTTCTTT.